The 3 T cell receptor beta chains given below trace back to one sample, sequenced in a study of technical replicates of blood from a few donors. Repertoires were generated with immunoSEQ multiplex PCR, while TCRdb's copy carries only in-frame clones and drops some. The sample consists of approximately 79,000 clones, approximately 97% of them appearing once. Sample: T cells isolated from PBMCs. These receptors came from a human donor in good health.

This sequence joins TRBV6-5 and TRBJ1-3; D is ambiguous. The V gene lost 0 bases and the J gene lost 1 base, with 7 bases spanning the gap. CDR3 length equals 15 residues. Looked up from germline, CDR1 is MNHEY and CDR2 is SVGAGI. In DNA, the CDR3 is TGTGCCAGCAGTTACTCGACGAGGTCTGGAAACACCATATATTTT. This codes for CASSYSTRSGNTIYF.

The chain uses TRBV6-6 and TRBJ1-1; unclear D gene. Germline V lookup: CDR1 MNHNY, CDR2 SVGAGI (reference sequence). The CDR3 totals 13 residues. The ends were cut back, 5 bases at V and 4 bases at J, with 11 bases in the middle. CDR3 amino acids: CASSLTGSTEAFF. CDR3 bases: TGTGCCAGCAGTCTGACCGGGAGCACTGAAGCTTTCTTT.

The V gene is TRBV27, the J gene TRBJ1-6, with D unresolved. CDR1 is MNHEY and CDR2 is SMNVEV in the germline V gene (reference sequence). V lost 2 bases and J 0 bases, leaving 11 bases between the germline ends. The CDR3 extends over 17 amino acids. CDR3 in amino acids: CASSLRVGSSYNSPLHF. In nucleotides, the CDR3 is TGTGCCAGCAGTTTAAGGGTAGGGAGCTCCTATAATTCACCCCTCCACTTT.